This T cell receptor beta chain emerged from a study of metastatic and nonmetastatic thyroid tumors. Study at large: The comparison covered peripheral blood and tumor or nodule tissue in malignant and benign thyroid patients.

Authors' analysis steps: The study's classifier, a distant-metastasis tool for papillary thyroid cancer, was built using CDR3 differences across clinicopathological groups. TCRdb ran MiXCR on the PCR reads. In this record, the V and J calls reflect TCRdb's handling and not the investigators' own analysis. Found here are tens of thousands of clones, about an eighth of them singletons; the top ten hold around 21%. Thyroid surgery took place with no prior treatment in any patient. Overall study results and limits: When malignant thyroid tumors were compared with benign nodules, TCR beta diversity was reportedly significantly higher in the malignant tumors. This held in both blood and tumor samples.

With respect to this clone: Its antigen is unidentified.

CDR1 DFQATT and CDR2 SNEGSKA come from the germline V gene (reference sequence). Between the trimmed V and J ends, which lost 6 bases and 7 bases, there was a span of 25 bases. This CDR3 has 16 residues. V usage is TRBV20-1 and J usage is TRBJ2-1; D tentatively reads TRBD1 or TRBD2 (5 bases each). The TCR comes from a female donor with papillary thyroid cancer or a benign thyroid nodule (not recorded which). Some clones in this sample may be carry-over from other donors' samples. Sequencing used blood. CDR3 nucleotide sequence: TGCAGTGCCACAGACCTCCGAGGGGCATGGGGGAATGAGCAGTTCTTC. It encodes CSATDLRGAWGNEQFF.